The TCR beta chain described here comes from a study of chemoradiotherapy in HPV16-positive cancers. Clones were read by immunoSEQ multiplex PCR, and TCRdb kept only the in-frame ones, dropping some. The sample includes 15,000 or so clones, about three quarters of them seen just once. The J segment lost 1 base and the V segment lost 4 bases, leaving 5 bases of the junction unmatched. Germline V gives CDR1 SGHRS, CDR2 YFSETQ. The CDR3 runs to 15 residues. The origin of this receptor is a human donor with HPV-associated anogenital cancer. The sample here was tumor tissue, taken from a patient who underwent chemoradiotherapy. V gene TRBV5-1 combines with J gene TRBJ2-5; TRBD2 aligns across 9 bases. The CDR3 DNA reads as TGCGCCAGCAGCACTATAGCGGGAGCCCAAGAGACCCAGTACTTC. Translation gives CASSTIAGAQETQYF.